The TCR beta chain described here comes from a study of blood T cells in healthy people across ages. Study-wide results and limits: A roughly linear fall in TCR beta diversity per million T cells was seen with increasing age.

A second PCR of 7 to 11 cycles used a sample-barcoded 5' primer and a J-beta primer mix. Each cDNA was tagged by a template-switch adaptor containing 12 random nucleotides. TCRdb redid the calling of the 5' RACE reads with MiXCR, one entry per CDR3 protein. The sample includes some 1.8 million distinct CDR3 sequences, 35% to 50% of them seen just once. This clonotype showed up just a few times. Its cognate antigen is unknown. The CDR3 contains 15 residues. In germline, CDR1 is SGHTA, CDR2 FQGTGA. Trimming pared 1 base from V and 3 bases from J, leaving 13 bases between. A minimum of 7 million PBMCs was isolated per sample.

The material sequenced was blood. The receptor was derived from a human donor in good health. The chain carries TRBV7-3 and TRBJ2-7; D unclear. CDR3: CASSLRSGELYEQYF. In DNA form, the CDR3 reads TGTGCCAGCAGCTTAAGGTCCGGAGAGCTCTACGAGCAGTACTTC.